Sequencing of this T cell receptor (beta chain) was carried out in a study of blood T cells in healthy people across ages. The CDR3 totals 12 residues. The germline gives CDR1 DFQATT, CDR2 SNEGSKA (reference sequence). Through a sample-barcoded 5' primer and a J-beta primer mix, a second PCR was run for roughly 6 to 12 cycles. In TCRdb, the 5' RACE reads were re-called with MiXCR into one record per CDR3 protein. The profile shows 550,000 to 700,000 distinct CDR3 sequences, 25% to 30% of them singletons. Source material: blood. The chain recombines TRBV20-1 with TRBJ2-5, with D possibly TRBD1 on 5 matching bases. The J call is uncertain, as TRBJ2-7 better fits the DNA end. The receptor comes from a woman between 65 and 79 years old in good health. For the CDR3, the DNA is TGCAGTGCTAGGACAGACCCCTACGAGCAGTACTTC. Its translation: CSARTDPYEQYF.